Presented here are 29 T cell receptor beta chains from one specimen sequenced in a study of blood T cell repertoires in COVID-19. The method was immunoSEQ multiplex PCR; TCRdb's version includes in-frame clones alone and lacks a portion of them. The table records roughly 250,000 clones, more than 80% of them present only once. Sequenced material: peripheral blood. The source of these receptors is a woman aged 35 to 49 with acute or convalescent COVID-19.

The chain uses TRBV16 and TRBJ1-1, with TRBD1 matching over 7 bases. Germline V CDR1 and CDR2: KGHSY, FQNENV. The CDR3 has 15 amino acids. Trimming at V came to 4 bases and at J to 1 base, leaving 6 bases not matched to a gene. Here the CDR3 DNA reads TGTGCCAGCAGCCCGGAATCAGGGGGGAACACTGAAGCTTTCTTT. Protein: CASSPESGGNTEAFF.

The CDR3 coding sequence is TGTGCCAGTGACAGGAGCTCTGGAAACACCATATATTTT. Translation gives CASDRSSGNTIYF. The V and J genes are TRBV12-3 or TRBV12-4 and TRBJ1-3, with D possibly TRBD1 on 6 matching bases. V was cut by 9 bases and J by 0 bases, with 9 bases left in between. The CDR3 contains 13 residues.

V gene TRBV19 combines with J gene TRBJ2-2, with 8 bases aligning to TRBD1. In germline, CDR1 is LNHDA, CDR2 SQIVND (reference sequence). The CDR3 is 15 amino acids. The ends lost 5 bases at V and 5 bases at J; junction bases unmatched: 7. CDR3 DNA sequence: TGTGCCAGTAGTTGGCAGGGGGCGAGGACCGGGGAGCTGTTTTTT. Translating gives CASSWQGARTGELFF.

This clone appeared once. The rearrangement uses TRBV12-3 or TRBV12-4 and TRBJ1-5; D perhaps matches TRBD1 (6 bases). Trimming took off 4 bases at V and 4 bases at J, with 8 bases between the two ends. The CDR3 sequence is 13 residues long. CDR3 coding DNA: TGTGCCAGCAGTTGGGACACGAATCAGCCCCAGCATTTT. As protein: CASSWDTNQPQHF.

V usage is TRBV19 and J usage is TRBJ2-6, with D maybe TRBD1 (6 bases). The V end was cut by 6 bases, the J end by 1 base, with 7 bases between. The CDR3 loop spans 14 amino acids. The germline CDR1 and CDR2 sequences are LNHDA and SQIVND (reference sequence). CDR3 DNA sequence: TGTGCCAGTAGCGGACAGTCTGGGGCCAACGTCCTGACTTTC. Its translation is CASSGQSGANVLTF. The full variable domain, in which reference TRBV19 and TRBJ2-6 provide the parts outside the CDR3, is DGGITQSPKYLFRKEGQNVTLSCEQNLNHDAMYWYRQDPGQGLRLIYYSQIVNDFQKGDIAEGYSVSREKKESFPLTVTSAQKNPTAFYLCASSGQSGANVLTFGAGSRLTVL.

The chain links TRBV6-4 to TRBJ1-2; D gene unclear. Germline CDR1 and CDR2: MRHNA and SNTAGT. Trimming cost V 0 bases and J 4 bases, with 12 bases left between them. CDR3 size: 15 residues. CDR3: CASSDSVASVYGYTF. As DNA, the CDR3 is TGTGCCAGCAGTGACTCAGTTGCTTCAGTCTATGGCTACACCTTC.

V is TRBV19 and J is TRBJ1-2; D remains ambiguous. Looked up from germline, CDR1 is LNHDA and CDR2 is SQIVND (reference sequence). The CDR3 sequence is 15 residues long. V shed 6 bases and J shed 10 bases, with 24 bases lying between them. CDR3 bases: TGTGCCAGTAGGCTTGGAGGTCTCGGGCCACCCCACTACACCTTC. Translated, it gives CASRLGGLGPPHYTF.

The V call is TRBV4-2, the J call TRBJ1-6; 7 nucleotides line up with TRBD1. The CDR3 covers 16 residues. Unmatched junction bases numbered 9, after V lost 3 bases and J lost 7 bases. Germline lookup yields CDR1 LGHNA and CDR2 YNFKEQ. The CDR3 sequence is CASSQAPGQLNSPLHF. CDR3 nucleotide sequence: TGTGCCAGCAGCCAGGCTCCGGGACAGCTCAATTCACCCCTCCACTTT.

This chain links TRBV9 with TRBJ1-5, with 8 bases lining up with TRBD1. The CDR3 spans 15 residues. Germline CDR1 SGDLS, CDR2 YYNGEE. V shed 0 bases, J shed 6 bases, and the junction held 5 bases outside the gene matches. CDR3 region: CASSVDGTGVQPQHF. The CDR3 DNA reads TGTGCCAGCAGCGTAGACGGGACAGGTGTTCAGCCCCAGCATTTT.

The rearrangement uses TRBV28 and TRBJ1-1; 7 bases line up with TRBD1. Germline assignment: CDR1 MDHEN and CDR2 SYDVKM. With 2 bases clipped from V and 6 bases from J, the junction kept 9 bases outside the gene matches. The CDR3 contains 15 residues. In nucleotides, the CDR3 is TGTGCCAGCAGTTTAATGCCGGACAGGAGGGCTGAAGCTTTCTTT. Translation: CASSLMPDRRAEAFF. The variable domain in full, completed from reference TRBV28 and TRBJ1-1, reads DVKVTQSSRYLVKRTGEKVFLECVQDMDHENMFWYRQDPGLGLRLIYFSYDVKMKEKGDIPEGYSVSREKKERFSLILESASTNQTSMYLCASSLMPDRRAEAFFGQGTRLTVV.

This clone occurred once. The CDR3 protein is CASSPGAYGDHGYTF. In DNA, the CDR3 is TGTGCCAGCTCACCAGGCGCTTACGGGGATCATGGCTACACCTTC. The rearrangement joins TRBV18 to TRBJ1-2; D gene uncertain. Trimming stripped 2 bases from V and 6 bases from J, with 16 bases between. The CDR3 consists of 15 residues. The germline CDR1 and CDR2 sequences are KGHSH and LQKENI.

DNA of the CDR3: TGTGCCAGCAGTGAAAAGCGACAGGGGGTTTTCTATGGCTACACCTTC. Translation gives CASSEKRQGVFYGYTF. The chain combines TRBV2 with TRBJ1-2, with 9 bases that match TRBD1. The CDR3 is 16 amino acids. Unmatched junction bases numbered 8, after V lost 2 bases and J lost 4 bases. Germline assignment: CDR1 SNHLY and CDR2 FYNNEI.

The V gene is TRBV3-1 (or the pseudogene TRBV3-2), the J gene TRBJ1-3; a possible D gene is TRBD1 (6 bases). The V end was cut by 3 bases, the J end by 1 base, with 16 bases between. The V gene's germline CDR1 is LGHDT and CDR2 YNNKEL (reference sequence). The CDR3 is 17 amino acids. CDR3 sequence (DNA): TGTGCCAGCAGCCAGAGGGCGACAGGTTTATCTGGAAACACCATATATTTT. Protein: CASSQRATGLSGNTIYF.

The chain combines TRBV19 with TRBJ1-2, with D possibly being TRBD1 (5 bases). The V gene lost 5 bases and the J gene lost 4 bases, with 17 bases spanning the gap. CDR1 is LNHDA and CDR2 is SQIVND in the germline V gene (reference sequence). The CDR3 contains 15 residues. The CDR3 loop reads CASSPAGRVTYGYTF. CDR3 nucleotide sequence: TGTGCCAGTAGTCCTGCCGGCAGGGTGACCTATGGCTACACCTTC. The full variable domain, rest sourced from reference TRBV19 and TRBJ1-2, is DGGITQSPKYLFRKEGQNVTLSCEQNLNHDAMYWYRQDPGQGLRLIYYSQIVNDFQKGDIAEGYSVSREKKESFPLTVTSAQKNPTAFYLCASSPAGRVTYGYTFGSGTRLTVV.

The chain combines TRBV12-3 or TRBV12-4 with TRBJ1-2; TRBD1 is a possible D gene (6 bases). This CDR3 has 12 residues. V was clipped by 7 bases and J by 8 bases, with 14 bases between them. The CDR3 nucleotides read TGTGCCAGCACCAACAGGGCACGAGGCTACACCTTC. It specifies CASTNRARGYTF.

This clone came up once. This chain uses TRBV11-2 with TRBJ1-1; D call uncertain. The germline CDR1 and CDR2 sequences are SGHAT and FQNNGV. The CDR3 length is 12 residues. Trimming stripped 4 bases from V and 11 bases from J, with 14 bases between. CDR3 bases: TGTGCCAGCAGCTCCGGGAACAGTGCGGCTTTCTTT. Protein product: CASSSGNSAAFF. Full variable domain (missing parts from reference TRBV11-2 and TRBJ1-1): EAGVAQSPRYKIIEKRQSVAFWCNPISGHATLYWYQQILGQGPKLLIQFQNNGVVDDSQLPKDRFSAERLKGVDSTLKIQPAKLEDSAVYLCASSSGNSAAFFGQGTRLTVV.

The rearrangement uses TRBV6-4 and TRBJ1-4, with 7 bases aligning to TRBD1. The germline V gene has CDR1 MRHNA and CDR2 SNTAGT. V lost 3 bases to trimming and J lost 5 bases; unmatched junction nucleotides: 6. The CDR3 runs to 15 residues. The CDR3 loop is CASSDSTGPNEKLFF. The CDR3 region has the DNA TGTGCCAGCAGTGATTCGACAGGGCCGAATGAAAAACTGTTTTTT.

The CDR3 reads CACGGDGETQYF. The DNA for the CDR3 is TGTGCCTGTGGAGGGGATGGGGAGACCCAGTACTTC. The genes are TRBV30 and TRBJ2-5, with a possible D match to TRBD2 (6 bases). V lost 6 bases to trimming and J lost 5 bases, with 13 bases between them. Germline V lookup: CDR1 GTSNPN, CDR2 SVGIG (reference sequence). This CDR3 is 12 amino acids long.

As DNA, the CDR3 is TGTGCCAGTAGTAACAGGGCTGGGACTGAAGCTTTCTTT. It codes for CASSNRAGTEAFF. The rearrangement joins TRBV19 to TRBJ1-1; TRBD1 might be the D (6 bases). V lost 4 bases to trimming and J lost 5 bases, with 11 bases between them. The CDR3 runs 13 residues. Germline V gene lookup returns CDR1 LNHDA and CDR2 SQIVND (reference sequence).

The chain recombines TRBV2 with TRBJ1-5; D remains ambiguous. Trimming stripped 5 bases from V and 7 bases from J, with 18 bases between. This CDR3 spans 15 amino acids. CDR1 SNHLY and CDR2 FYNNEI come from the germline V gene. In nucleotides, the CDR3 is TGTGCCAGCAGTTCGAGGTGGGAGGGCCACCAGCCCCAGCATTTT. Its translation is CASSSRWEGHQPQHF. The whole variable domain, remainder taken from reference TRBV2 and TRBJ1-5, is EPEVTQTPSHQVTQMGQEVILRCVPISNHLYFYWYRQILGQKVEFLVSFYNNEISEKSEIFDDQFSVERPDGSNFTLKIRSTKLEDSAMYFCASSSRWEGHQPQHFGDGTRLSIL.

This clone came up once. The rearrangement uses TRBV30 and TRBJ1-3; 7 positions match TRBD1. The V and J ends lost 3 bases and 0 bases, in that order; junction bases with no gene match: 8. The V gene's germline CDR1 is GTSNPN and CDR2 SVGIG (reference sequence). This CDR3 contains 16 residues. The CDR3 loop is CAWRSPDRISGNTIYF. The CDR3 DNA reads as TGTGCCTGGAGATCCCCGGACAGGATCTCTGGAAACACCATATATTTT.

Only a few counts were recorded for this clone. The chain couples TRBV3-1 (or the pseudogene TRBV3-2) to TRBJ2-7, with 9 bases identical to TRBD2. Unmatched junction bases numbered 3, after V lost 1 base and J lost 2 bases. This CDR3 contains 15 residues. CDR1 and CDR2 from the germline V gene are LGHDT and YNNKEL (reference sequence). In DNA form, the CDR3 reads TGTGCCAGCAGCCAAGGTAGCGGGGGCCCCTACGAGCAGTACGTC. Its protein is CASSQGSGGPYEQYV.

The chain couples TRBV4-1 to TRBJ2-7, with 7 bases that match TRBD2. The germline gives CDR1 MGHRA, CDR2 YSYEKL. The CDR3 runs to 15 residues. V was pared by 1 base and J by 5 bases, with 8 bases of the junction left unmatched. In DNA form, the CDR3 reads TGCGCCAGCAGCCAAGTAGCTGGGGGGGGTAACGAGCAGTACGTC. The encoded protein is CASSQVAGGGNEQYV.

The chain employs TRBV10-3 and TRBJ1-1; 8 bases match TRBD1. With V trimmed by 7 bases and J by 4 bases, 5 bases remained unmatched. Germline values: CDR1 ENHRY, CDR2 SYGVKD. This CDR3 is built from 13 residues. Written as DNA, the CDR3 is TGTGCCATCAACGGACAGGGTGGCACTGAAGCTTTCTTT. This gives the protein CAINGQGGTEAFF.

V gene TRBV7-8 combines with J gene TRBJ2-7; D unresolved. The CDR3 is made up of 13 amino acids. V lost 1 base and J 7 bases, leaving 11 bases between the germline ends. Germline assignment: CDR1 SGHVS and CDR2 FQNEAQ. The CDR3 DNA reads TGTGCCAGCAGCTTAGGACATGCGAGTGAGCAGTACGTC. Amino acid sequence: CASSLGHASEQYV.

This chain links TRBV27 with TRBJ1-4; TRBD1 matches at 8 bases. Germline-derived CDR1 and CDR2 are MNHEY and SMNVEV (reference sequence). V dropped 0 bases and J dropped 2; count of bases not matched to a gene: 8. The CDR3 sequence is 18 residues long. The CDR3, as DNA: TGTGCCAGCAGTTTATCAAGACAGGGGCAGGGGACTAATGAAAAACTGTTTTTT. This encodes CASSLSRQGQGTNEKLFF. The complete variable domain, with remaining parts taken from reference TRBV27 and TRBJ1-4, reads EAQVTQNPRYLITVTGKKLTVTCSQNMNHEYMSWYRQDPGLGLRQIYYSMNVEVTDKGDVPEGYKVSRKEKRNFPLILESPSPNQTSLYFCASSLSRQGQGTNEKLFFGSGTQLSVL.

The chain is built from TRBV5-1 and TRBJ1-2; D gene uncertain. CDR1 and CDR2 from the germline V gene are SGHRS and YFSETQ. V was pared by 2 bases and J by 4 bases, with 12 bases between. CDR3 length equals 14 residues. The CDR3 loop reads CASSLQGVTYGYTF. In DNA form, the CDR3 reads TGCGCCAGCAGCTTACAAGGAGTCACCTATGGCTACACCTTC. Filled out from reference TRBV5-1 and TRBJ1-2, the complete variable domain reads KAGVTQTPRYLIKTRGQQVTLSCSPISGHRSVSWYQQTPGQGLQFLFEYFSETQRNKGNFPGRFSGRQFSNSRSEMNVSTLELGDSALYLCASSLQGVTYGYTFGSGTRLTVV.

V usage is TRBV4-1 and J usage is TRBJ1-2, with unresolved D. The V gene's germline CDR1 is MGHRA and CDR2 YSYEKL. There are 17 residues in the CDR3. V lost 0 bases and J lost 4, with 18 bases in between. The CDR3 region is CASSQDGRGLSFYGYTF. CDR3 sequence (DNA): TGCGCCAGCAGCCAAGATGGTAGAGGATTATCCTTCTATGGCTACACCTTC.

The V gene is TRBV9, the J gene TRBJ1-2, with a weak D call TRBD1 (5 bases). V was shortened by 0 bases and J by 7 bases, with 19 bases between the two germline ends. Germline lookup yields CDR1 SGDLS and CDR2 YYNGEE. The CDR3 is 16 residues long. The CDR3 sequence is CASSVGGPEGLAGYTF. The CDR3 coding sequence is TGTGCCAGCAGCGTAGGGGGCCCGGAAGGCTTGGCTGGCTACACCTTC.